This entry lists 10 T cell receptor beta chains sequenced from one sample in a study of T cell responses to AZD1222 COVID-19 vaccine. Data came from immunoSEQ multiplex PCR; TCRdb stores just in-frame clones and leaves some out. This table holds roughly 84,000 clones, 70% to 90% found once. The input for sequencing was peripheral blood, taken 28 days after the second AZD1222 dose. Receptors originate from an adult who received the AZD1222 COVID-19 vaccine.

The J gene is TRBJ2-3, the V gene TRBV2, with TRBD2 matching 13 bases. Germline V gives CDR1 SNHLY, CDR2 FYNNEI. This CDR3 spans 17 amino acids. After removal of 6 bases from V and 1 base from J, the junction contained 7 bases not matched to a gene. CDR3 amino acids: CASSDLLAGGGTDTQYF. The CDR3 nucleotides are TGTGCCAGCAGCGACCTACTAGCGGGAGGGGGCACAGATACGCAGTATTTT.

The chain has TRBV11-3 and TRBJ2-3, with 8 bases fitting TRBD2. Germline CDR1 is SGHNT and CDR2 is YENEEA. J gave up 3 bases and V 5 bases, and 7 bases lay outside the gene matches. The CDR3 is 15 residues long. For the CDR3, the DNA is TGTGCCAGCAGCCGGGGGGGGGTCCCGACAGATACGCAGTATTTT. Translated, it gives CASSRGGVPTDTQYF.

The chain recombines TRBV7-2 with TRBJ1-1, with D uncertain. V was trimmed by 1 base and J by 8 bases, leaving 8 bases between them. The CDR3 is 12 amino acids. CDR1 is SGHTA, CDR2 FQGNSA, per germline. Here the CDR3 DNA reads TGTGCCAGCAGCTTAGACATAAAGGAAGCTTTCTTT. Protein sequence: CASSLDIKEAFF.

The chain links TRBV7-2 to TRBJ2-1; D ambiguous. CDR1 SGHTA and CDR2 FQGNSA come from the germline V gene. Trimming left V 5 bases short and J 0 bases short, with 11 bases between. The CDR3 runs 15 residues. The CDR3 nucleotides are TGTGCCAGCAGCCCATACCAATCCTCCTACAATGAGCAGTTCTTC. It is translated as CASSPYQSSYNEQFF.

This chain links TRBV10-3 with TRBJ2-1, with 16 bases matching TRBD2. Germline lookup yields CDR1 ENHRY and CDR2 SYGVKD. This CDR3 comprises 13 residues. V lost 10 bases to trimming and J lost 9 bases; unmatched junction nucleotides: 3. This CDR3 reads CATGTSGGAEQFF. The CDR3, as DNA: TGTGCCACCGGGACTAGCGGGGGGGCTGAGCAGTTCTTC.

The V and J genes are TRBV11-3 and TRBJ2-7; TRBD1 matches 7 bases. The ends lost 5 bases at V and 2 bases at J; junction bases unmatched: 6. This CDR3 has 14 residues. Germline CDR1 reads SGHNT; CDR2 reads YENEEA. The CDR3 sequence is CASSNDRVTYEQYF. The CDR3, as DNA: TGTGCCAGCAGCAACGACAGGGTCACCTACGAGCAGTACTTC.

The V and J genes are TRBV10-3 and TRBJ1-2, with 9 bases lining up with TRBD1. Losses at the gene ends were 2 bases for V and 3 bases for J; bases not matched to a gene: 4. This CDR3 has 15 amino acids. From germline, CDR1 is ENHRY and CDR2 SYGVKD. The DNA of the CDR3 is TGTGCCATCAGTGAGACAGGGGGCTTCGACTATGGCTACACCTTC. Its protein product is CAISETGGFDYGYTF.

V and J are TRBV4-3 and TRBJ1-2; D ambiguous. CDR1 and CDR2 (germline): LGHNA, YSLEER. V lost 0 bases and J 5 bases, leaving 13 bases between the germline ends. The CDR3 loop spans 15 amino acids. The CDR3, as DNA: TGCGCCAGCAGCCAAGATCGGGCAGAGCTGTATGGCTACACCTTC. This sequence encodes CASSQDRAELYGYTF.

As regards this clone: The junction departs from germline at one end; a sequencing error may be responsible. This chain uses TRBV7-9 with TRBJ2-2; the D is unclear. CDR3 length: 15 amino acids. Germline CDR1 and CDR2: SEHNR and FQNEAQ (reference sequence). The CDR3 nucleotides read TGTGCCAGCAGCATAGCCTCGGGGAACACCGGGGAGCTGTTTTTT. It specifies CASSIASGNTGELFF. The entire variable domain, with the rest obtained from reference TRBV7-9 and TRBJ2-2, is as follows: DTGVSQNPRHKITKRGQNVTFRCDPISEHNRLYWYRQTLGQGPEFLTYFQNEAQLEKSRLLSDRFSAERPKGSFSTLEIQRTEQGDSAMYLCASSIASGNTGELFFGEGSRLTVL.

This CDR3 is CASSQDTGADTEAFF. CDR3 nucleotides: TGTGCCAGCAGCCAAGATACGGGGGCCGACACTGAAGCTTTCTTT. V and J are TRBV4-2 and TRBJ1-1; possibly TRBD1 for D (6 bases). CDR3 length: 15 residues. V was trimmed by 0 bases and J by 3 bases, leaving 11 bases between them. Germline loops: CDR1 LGHNA, CDR2 YNFKEQ.